Described below is a single TCR beta chain sequence and its context. Its antigen is as yet unknown. Assay: immunoSEQ multiplex PCR; the TCRdb copy retains only in-frame clones and omits some. The repertoire holds approximately 74,000 clones, roughly 80% seen once, with 1.1% in the top ten. Antigen-specific CD4+ T cells were expanded (with viral peptide pools) by the ViraFEST assay ahead of sequencing. CD4+ T cells were isolated after 10 days of culture. Each participant received a vaccine that was either BNT162b2 or mRNA-1273, given as two doses. Wells of roughly 2 million PBMC each were grown with 10 IU/ml IL-2 and about 9.6 ug/ml peptides. IL-2 medium was substituted for half the medium on days 3 and 7. The V gene's germline CDR1 is MNHEY and CDR2 SMNVEV (reference sequence). The ends were cut back, 4 bases at V and 11 bases at J, with 11 bases in the middle. The CDR3 extends over 12 amino acids. The data were obtained in a study of vaccination effects on CD4 cells after COVID-19.

The rearrangement links TRBV27 to TRBJ1-4, with D unclear. This specimen was CD4+ T cells from PBMCs cultured with HCoV-OC43 spike peptides, taken after COVID-19 vaccination. Subset here: HCoV-OC43 spike overlapping peptide pool stimulation. The source is a human donor who received a COVID-19 vaccine. CDR3 DNA sequence: TGTGCCAGCAGTTCCGCTGTGGGGAAACTGTTTTTT. Protein sequence: CASSSAVGKLFF.